The 23 T cell receptor beta chains presented below share a single source sample, sequenced in a study of beta chain features in type 1 diabetes. Study-wide results and caveats: Shorter TCRB CDR3s, moderately but significantly so, were found in Type 1 diabetes patients in all four CD4+ subsets.

Antigens for these TCRs are unknown. Since all of the isolated RNA was reverse transcribed, expressed TCRB transcripts were what got sequenced. Here immunoSEQ multiplex PCR was the method, and the copy in TCRdb shows in-frame clones only, minus some. The sample holds some 370,000 clones, about 10% seen once. Sequencing was performed on central memory CD4+ T cells from blood. Receptors were obtained from a man under 40 with type 1 diabetes.

There are a few counts of this clone. The V call is TRBV4-1, the J call TRBJ2-5; either TRBD1 or TRBD2 may fit D (5 bases each). The CDR3 totals 12 residues. Between the trimmed V and J ends, which lost 0 bases and 7 bases, there was a span of 6 bases. The germline V gene has CDR1 MGHRA and CDR2 YSYEKL. For the CDR3, the DNA is TGCGCCAGCAGCCAAGATGGGGGGACCCAGTACTTC. This sequence encodes CASSQDGGTQYF.

About this clone itself: Other DNA sequences from this sample encode an identical CDR3 as well. The chain employs TRBV30 and TRBJ2-2; D call uncertain. Germline V gene lookup returns CDR1 GTSNPN and CDR2 SVGIG (reference sequence). V lost 0 bases and J 6 bases, leaving 8 bases between the germline ends. CDR3 size: 13 residues. The CDR3 is CAWSVRDAGELFF. DNA for the CDR3: TGTGCCTGGAGTGTACGTGACGCCGGGGAGCTGTTTTTT.

This chain links TRBV19 with TRBJ2-3; 14 bases are a match to TRBD2. Trimming took 5 bases from V and 9 from J; bases not matched to a gene: 4. Germline V CDR1 and CDR2: LNHDA, SQIVND (reference sequence). This CDR3 is built from 14 residues. For the CDR3, the DNA is TGTGCCAGTAGTCAGACTAGCGGGAGGGCCACGCAGTATTTT. Protein sequence: CASSQTSGRATQYF.

This clone was detected many times. The chain employs TRBV29-1 and TRBJ2-7, with TRBD1 identical over 9 bases. The V segment lost 7 bases and the J segment 4 bases; nucleotides outside the gene matches: 8. There are 13 residues in the CDR3. In germline, CDR1 is SQVTM, CDR2 ANQGSEA. The CDR3: CSASRDRDYEQYF. In DNA, the CDR3 is TGCAGCGCCAGCCGGGACAGGGATTACGAGCAGTACTTC.

The gene calls are TRBV11-3 and TRBJ2-7, with 11 bases fitting TRBD1. From germline, CDR1 is SGHNT and CDR2 YENEEA. This CDR3 has 14 amino acids. Unmatched junction bases numbered 3, after V lost 5 bases and J lost 3 bases. CDR3 region: CASSPGQGGYEQYF. The CDR3 bases are TGTGCCAGCAGCCCGGGACAGGGGGGCTACGAGCAGTACTTC.

There are many counts of this clone. The rearrangement uses TRBV10-3 and TRBJ1-5, with a weak D call TRBD1 (5 bases). Germline assignment: CDR1 ENHRY and CDR2 SYGVKD. This CDR3 region has 15 residues. V was clipped by 3 bases and J by 1 base, with 10 bases between them. The CDR3 here is CAISDGKGSNQPQHF. Written as DNA, the CDR3 is TGTGCCATCAGTGACGGAAAGGGGAGCAATCAGCCCCAGCATTTT.

The chain recombines TRBV28 with TRBJ2-7, with a possible D match to TRBD1 (6 bases). V was trimmed by 4 bases and J by 0 bases, leaving 16 bases between them. The CDR3 extends over 16 amino acids. Germline V gene lookup returns CDR1 MDHEN and CDR2 SYDVKM. This CDR3 reads CASSSLTRDTSYEQYF. CDR3 nucleotide sequence: TGTGCCAGCAGTTCACTTACCCGGGACACCTCCTACGAGCAGTACTTC.

The CDR3, as DNA: TGTGCCAGCTCTGAGTTCTATGGCTACACCTTC. It translates to CASSEFYGYTF. The chain uses TRBV6-1 and TRBJ1-2; D remains ambiguous. CDR1 MNHNS and CDR2 SASEGT come from the germline V gene. The CDR3 length is 11 residues. The V end lost 8 bases, the J end lost 4 bases, and 8 bases lay between the germline ends.

This clone appeared a few times. The chain employs TRBV4-2 and TRBJ2-5; 13 bases line up with TRBD2. In germline, CDR1 is LGHNA, CDR2 YNFKEQ. The V segment lost 4 bases and the J segment 4 bases; nucleotides outside the gene matches: 6. The CDR3 runs 16 residues. This chain's CDR3 is CASSLTSGRAGETQYF. CDR3 DNA: TGTGCCAGCAGCCTTACTAGCGGGAGGGCCGGAGAGACCCAGTACTTC.

This clone was seen only a few times. V usage is TRBV9 and J usage is TRBJ2-3, with D possibly matching TRBD2 (5 bases). The length of the CDR3 is 15 residues. The V end lost 0 bases, the J end lost 2 bases, and 10 bases lay between the germline ends. From germline, CDR1 is SGDLS and CDR2 YYNGEE. The CDR3 DNA sequence: TGTGCCAGCAGCGTAGGGTCTAGCTACACAGATACGCAGTATTTT. Translation: CASSVGSSYTDTQYF.

This clone was picked up a small number of times. V and J are TRBV2 and TRBJ2-7; D unresolved. Between the trimmed V and J ends, which lost 6 bases and 5 bases, there was a span of 8 bases. The CDR3 runs 11 residues. Germline lookup yields CDR1 SNHLY and CDR2 FYNNEI. CDR3 loop: CASSILDEQYF. The CDR3 nucleotides read TGTGCCAGCAGCATCCTCGACGAGCAGTACTTC.

This clone appeared a few times. This sequence may be a read error, since a much larger clone differs from it by one base. The chain carries TRBV11-1 and TRBJ2-7; no firm D call. With 2 bases removed from V and 2 bases from J, the gap between germline ends came to 1 base. The CDR3 extends over 11 amino acids. Per germline, CDR1 SGHAT and CDR2 FQDESV (reference sequence). The CDR3 region is CASSLTYEQYF. For the CDR3, the DNA is TGTGCCAGCAGCTTAACCTACGAGCAGTACTTC.

This clone was counted between two and nine times. V gene TRBV5-4 combines with J gene TRBJ1-1; 9 nucleotides match TRBD1. The CDR3 loop spans 14 amino acids. CDR1 is SGHNT, CDR2 YYREEE, per germline (reference sequence). The V gene end was trimmed by 6 bases and the J gene end by 2 bases; junction bases not matched to a gene: 5. The CDR3 DNA reads as TGTGCCAGCACACAGGGGGCAGGAAACACTGAAGCTTTCTTT. Translated, it gives CASTQGAGNTEAFF. The full variable domain, its missing parts supplied by reference TRBV5-4 and TRBJ1-1, is ETGVTQSPTHLIKTRGQQVTLRCSSQSGHNTVSWYQQALGQGPQFIFQYYREEENGRGNFPPRFSGLQFPNYSSELNVNALELDDSALYLCASTQGAGNTEAFFGQGTRLTVV.

At least ten counts were recorded for this clone. This rearrangement joins TRBV11-2 to TRBJ2-7; TRBD1 aligns across 8 bases. Germline CDR1 is SGHAT and CDR2 is FQNNGV. This CDR3 comprises 15 residues. J gave up 2 bases and V 5 bases, and 8 bases lay outside the gene matches. The CDR3 region is CASSPRTGQAYEQYF. The CDR3, as DNA: TGTGCCAGCAGCCCCCGGACAGGGCAAGCCTACGAGCAGTACTTC.

This clone was counted between two and nine times. The CDR3 sequence: CASSLGTAGGYEQYF. CDR3 DNA: TGCGCCAGCAGCTTGGGTACAGCGGGAGGCTACGAGCAGTACTTC. The rearrangement uses TRBV5-1 and TRBJ2-7; the match to TRBD2 covers 9 bases. CDR3 length: 15 residues. Germline-derived CDR1 and CDR2 are SGHRS and YFSETQ. With 0 bases clipped from V and 3 bases from J, the junction kept 4 bases outside the gene matches.

V is TRBV29-1 and J is TRBJ1-4, with a tentative D call TRBD1 (5 bases). This CDR3 is built from 15 residues. With 4 bases removed from V and 0 bases from J, the gap between germline ends came to 12 bases. Germline V gene lookup returns CDR1 SQVTM and CDR2 ANQGSEA. The CDR3 sequence is CSVGGGIATNEKLFF. CDR3 DNA: TGCAGCGTTGGGGGGGGGATTGCAACTAATGAAAAACTGTTTTTT.

The gene calls are TRBV28 and TRBJ1-4; TRBD1 is a possible D gene (5 bases). Trimming pared 5 bases from V and 2 bases from J, leaving 18 bases between. The CDR3 loop spans 17 amino acids. In germline, CDR1 is MDHEN, CDR2 SYDVKM. CDR3 DNA: TGTGCCAGCAGTCACCCCAACCCCGGGGCGACTAATGAAAAACTGTTTTTT. Its protein is CASSHPNPGATNEKLFF. Based on the CDR3 plus reference TRBV28 and TRBJ1-4, the full variable domain is DVKVTQSSRYLVKRTGEKVFLECVQDMDHENMFWYRQDPGLGLRLIYFSYDVKMKEKGDIPEGYSVSREKKERFSLILESASTNQTSMYLCASSHPNPGATNEKLFFGSGTQLSVL.

V gene TRBV10-2 combines with J gene TRBJ2-5; the match to TRBD2 covers 8 bases. V dropped 6 bases and J dropped 1; count of bases not matched to a gene: 1. The length of the CDR3 is 13 residues. Germline assignment: CDR1 WSHSY and CDR2 SAAADI. CDR3: CASRTSGQETQYF. In DNA, the CDR3 is TGCGCCAGCAGAACTAGCGGCCAAGAGACCCAGTACTTC.

This clone was counted only a few times. The chain carries TRBV15 and TRBJ1-4, with D perhaps TRBD1 (6 bases). V shed 1 base and J shed 5 bases, with 14 bases lying between them. The CDR3 runs to 16 residues. The germline gives CDR1 LNHNV, CDR2 YYDKDF (reference sequence). In nucleotides, the CDR3 is TGTGCCACCAGCAGAGGCCCGACAGGAACAAATGAAAAACTGTTTTTT. As protein: CATSRGPTGTNEKLFF.

This clone occurred a few times. The CDR3 is CASSLNLVRAGVTDTQYF. The CDR3 nucleotides are TGTGCCAGCAGTTTAAATCTCGTCCGAGCGGGAGTAACAGATACGCAGTATTTT. The gene calls are TRBV28 and TRBJ2-3, with 8 bases fitting TRBD2. Germline V gene sequence: CDR1 MDHEN, CDR2 SYDVKM. Trimming at V came to 2 bases and at J to 3 bases, leaving 13 bases not matched to a gene. The CDR3 is 18 amino acids.

The chain employs TRBV28 and TRBJ2-1; D perhaps matches TRBD2 (5 bases). The CDR3 is 14 residues long. Germline CDR1 MDHEN, CDR2 SYDVKM. V gave up 9 bases and J gave up 4 bases, with 16 bases separating them. CDR3 residues: CASVSGYKYNEQFF. In DNA, the CDR3 is TGTGCCAGTGTCAGCGGATACAAGTACAATGAGCAGTTCTTC. Based on the CDR3 plus reference TRBV28 and TRBJ2-1, the full variable domain is DVKVTQSSRYLVKRTGEKVFLECVQDMDHENMFWYRQDPGLGLRLIYFSYDVKMKEKGDIPEGYSVSREKKERFSLILESASTNQTSMYLCASVSGYKYNEQFFGPGTRLTVL.

Note on this clone: Distinct nucleotide sequences in the sample also encode this CDR3. The chain uses TRBV19 and TRBJ2-1, with TRBD2 matching over 12 bases. The V gene end was trimmed by 6 bases and the J gene end by 4 bases; junction bases not matched to a gene: 1. Germline CDR1 is LNHDA and CDR2 is SQIVND (reference sequence). CDR3 length: 14 amino acids. The CDR3 bases are TGTGCCAGTAGGGGACTAGCGGGTTACAATGAGCAGTTCTTC. The encoded protein is CASRGLAGYNEQFF.

This clone occurred a few times. The chain combines TRBV2 with TRBJ2-7, with 7 bases identical to TRBD1. Looked up from germline, CDR1 is SNHLY and CDR2 is FYNNEI. V lost 7 bases to trimming and J lost 3 bases; unmatched junction nucleotides: 9. The CDR3 consists of 14 residues. The CDR3 region is CASTVQGSYYEQYF. The CDR3 coding sequence is TGTGCCAGCACAGTACAGGGGAGTTACTACGAGCAGTACTTC.